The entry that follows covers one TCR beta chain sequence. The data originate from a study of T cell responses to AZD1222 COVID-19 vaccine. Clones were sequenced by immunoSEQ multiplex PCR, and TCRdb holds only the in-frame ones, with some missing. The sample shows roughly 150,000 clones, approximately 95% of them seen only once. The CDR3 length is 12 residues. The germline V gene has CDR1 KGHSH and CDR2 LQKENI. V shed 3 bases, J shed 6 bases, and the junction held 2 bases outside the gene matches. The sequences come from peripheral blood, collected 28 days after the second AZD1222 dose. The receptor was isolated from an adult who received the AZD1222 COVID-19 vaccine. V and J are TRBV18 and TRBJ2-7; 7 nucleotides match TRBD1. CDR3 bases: TGTGCCAGCTCACCCGGACAGGCCGAGCAGTACTTC. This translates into CASSPGQAEQYF.